The next 7 T cell receptor beta chains were all read from a single sample in a study of blood T cell repertoires in COVID-19. TCRdb's copy holds only in-frame clones and misses some; the assay was immunoSEQ multiplex PCR. The sample records about 81,000 clones, more than 70% being singletons. Sequenced: peripheral blood. The receptors derive from a human donor in a cohort sampled during active COVID-19.

J is TRBJ2-1 and V is TRBV19, with 11 bases lining up with TRBD2. CDR1 and CDR2 (germline): LNHDA, SQIVND (reference sequence). This CDR3 spans 17 amino acids. The trim removed 3 bases at V and 4 bases at J, leaving 8 bases unmatched. The CDR3 nucleotides read TGTGCCAGTAGTATGAGATTAGCGGGGGGGCCATACAATGAGCAGTTCTTC. Its translation is CASSMRLAGGPYNEQFF.

The chain carries TRBV2 and TRBJ2-7; 10 nucleotides agree with TRBD2. Losses at the gene ends were 7 bases for V and 6 bases for J; bases not matched to a gene: 9. CDR3 length: 14 residues. Per the germline V gene, CDR1 is SNHLY and CDR2 is FYNNEI. The CDR3 loop is CASTGLAGVGEQYF. The DNA of the CDR3 is TGTGCCAGCACCGGGCTAGCGGGAGTCGGCGAGCAGTACTTC.

This clone came up a few times. The chain has TRBV7-2 and TRBJ1-2; the match to TRBD1 covers 8 bases. V shed 0 bases and J 7 bases; nucleotides not matched to a gene: 4. The CDR3 has 14 amino acids. Germline values: CDR1 SGHTA, CDR2 FQGNSA. DNA for the CDR3: TGTGCCAGCAGCTTAGCGGCAGGGGGCAGTGGCTACACCTTC. It encodes CASSLAAGGSGYTF.

This clone has just a few counts. V usage is TRBV5-4 and J usage is TRBJ1-6, with 8 bases identical to TRBD1. Trimming cost V 5 bases and J 4 bases; bases outside gene matches: 2. Germline values: CDR1 SGHNT, CDR2 YYREEE (reference sequence). The CDR3 has 14 amino acids. CDR3 loop: CASRWDRYNSPLHF. DNA for the CDR3: TGTGCCAGCAGATGGGACAGGTATAATTCACCCCTCCACTTT.

The rearrangement joins TRBV29-1 to TRBJ2-7, with D unclear. Germline lookup yields CDR1 SQVTM and CDR2 ANQGSEA. V lost 4 bases, J lost 2 bases, and 18 bases lay in between. This CDR3 is 15 amino acids long. CDR3 amino acids: CSVGSEWAGTYEQYF. Here the CDR3 DNA reads TGCAGCGTTGGATCCGAGTGGGCAGGAACCTACGAGCAGTACTTC.

This clone was recorded once. CDR3 in DNA: TGTGCCAGCAGGGCCTGGGAGGAGGCACCTGAAGCTTTCTTT. It specifies CASRAWEEAPEAFF. The chain uses TRBV6-5 and TRBJ1-1; D is uncertain. This CDR3 is built from 14 residues. V was shortened by 6 bases and J by 6 bases, with 17 bases between the two germline ends. Per the germline V gene, CDR1 is MNHEY and CDR2 is SVGAGI.

This clone was recorded only once. V gene TRBV2 combines with J gene TRBJ2-3; D may be TRBD2 (6 bases). The V end lost 3 bases, the J end lost 4 bases, and 17 bases lay between the germline ends. Germline V gene data show CDR1 as SNHLY and CDR2 as FYNNEI. The CDR3 is 16 amino acids. DNA of the CDR3: TGTGCCAGCAGTGACTTAGCGGAGGAGGTCGCAGATACGCAGTATTTT. This gives the protein CASSDLAEEVADTQYF.